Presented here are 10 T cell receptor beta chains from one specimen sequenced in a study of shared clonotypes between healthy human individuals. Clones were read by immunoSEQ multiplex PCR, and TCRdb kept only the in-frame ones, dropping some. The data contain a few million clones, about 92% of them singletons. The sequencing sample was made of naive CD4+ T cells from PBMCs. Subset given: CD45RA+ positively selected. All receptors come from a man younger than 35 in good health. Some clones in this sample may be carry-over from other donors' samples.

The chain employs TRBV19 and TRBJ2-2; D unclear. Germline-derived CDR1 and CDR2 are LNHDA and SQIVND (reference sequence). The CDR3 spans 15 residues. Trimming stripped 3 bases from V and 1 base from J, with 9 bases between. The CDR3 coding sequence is TGTGCCAGTAGTATTACTCCAGGGAACACCGGGGAGCTGTTTTTT. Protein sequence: CASSITPGNTGELFF. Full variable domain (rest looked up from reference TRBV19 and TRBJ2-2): DGGITQSPKYLFRKEGQNVTLSCEQNLNHDAMYWYRQDPGQGLRLIYYSQIVNDFQKGDIAEGYSVSREKKESFPLTVTSAQKNPTAFYLCASSITPGNTGELFFGEGSRLTVL.

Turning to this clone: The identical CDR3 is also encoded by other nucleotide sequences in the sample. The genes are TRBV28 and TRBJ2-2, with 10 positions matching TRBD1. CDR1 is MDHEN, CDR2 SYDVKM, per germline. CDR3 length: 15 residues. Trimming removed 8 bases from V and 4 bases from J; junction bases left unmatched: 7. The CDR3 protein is CASSLWTGGTGELFF. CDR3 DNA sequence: TGTGCCAGCTCTTTATGGACAGGGGGCACCGGGGAGCTGTTTTTT.

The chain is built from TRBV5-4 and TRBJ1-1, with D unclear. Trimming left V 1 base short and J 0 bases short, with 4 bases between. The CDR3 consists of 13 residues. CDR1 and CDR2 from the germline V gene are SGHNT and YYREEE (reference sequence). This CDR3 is CASSLKVNTEAFF. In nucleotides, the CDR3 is TGTGCCAGCAGCTTGAAAGTGAACACTGAAGCTTTCTTT.

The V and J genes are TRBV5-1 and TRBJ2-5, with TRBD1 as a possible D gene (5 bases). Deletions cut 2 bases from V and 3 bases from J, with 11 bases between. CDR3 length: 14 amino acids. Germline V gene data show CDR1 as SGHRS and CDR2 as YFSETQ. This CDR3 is CASSLWQGEETQYF. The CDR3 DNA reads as TGCGCCAGCAGCTTATGGCAGGGTGAAGAGACCCAGTACTTC.

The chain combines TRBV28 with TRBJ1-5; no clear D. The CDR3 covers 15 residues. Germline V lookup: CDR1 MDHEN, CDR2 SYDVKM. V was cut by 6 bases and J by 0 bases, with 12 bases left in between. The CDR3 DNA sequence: TGTGCCAGCAGGAAACAGAGTAATAGCAATCAGCCCCAGCATTTT. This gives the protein CASRKQSNSNQPQHF.

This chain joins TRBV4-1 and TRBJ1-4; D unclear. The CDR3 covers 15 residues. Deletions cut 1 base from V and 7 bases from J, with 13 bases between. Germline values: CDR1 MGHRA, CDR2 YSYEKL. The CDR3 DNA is TGCGCCAGCAGCCAAGCGGGAGTTGGGCGTGAAAAACTGTTTTTT. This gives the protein CASSQAGVGREKLFF.

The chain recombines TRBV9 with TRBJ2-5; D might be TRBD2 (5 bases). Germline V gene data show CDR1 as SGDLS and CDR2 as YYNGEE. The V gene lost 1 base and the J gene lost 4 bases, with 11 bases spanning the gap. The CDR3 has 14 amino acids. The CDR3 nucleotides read TGTGCCAGCAGCGTAAGTGCAAGCGGAGAGACCCAGTACTTC. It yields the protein CASSVSASGETQYF.

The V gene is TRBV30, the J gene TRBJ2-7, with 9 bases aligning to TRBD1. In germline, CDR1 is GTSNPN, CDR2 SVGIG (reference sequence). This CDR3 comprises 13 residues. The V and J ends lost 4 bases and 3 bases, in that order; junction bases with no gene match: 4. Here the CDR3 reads CAWKATGGYEQYF. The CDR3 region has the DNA TGTGCCTGGAAAGCGACAGGGGGCTACGAGCAGTACTTC. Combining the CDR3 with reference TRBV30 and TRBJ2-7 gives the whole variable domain SQTIHQWPATLVQPVGSPLSLECTVEGTSNPNLYWYRQAAGRGLQLLFYSVGIGQISSEVPQNLSASRPQDRQFILSSKKLLLSDSGFYLCAWKATGGYEQYFGPGTRLTVT.

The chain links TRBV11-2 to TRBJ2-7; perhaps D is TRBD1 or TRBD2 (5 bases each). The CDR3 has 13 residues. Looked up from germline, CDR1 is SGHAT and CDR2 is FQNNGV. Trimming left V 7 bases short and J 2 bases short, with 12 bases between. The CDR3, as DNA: TGTGCCAGCACCCGGGACCGCACCTACGAGCAGTACTTC. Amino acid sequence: CASTRDRTYEQYF.

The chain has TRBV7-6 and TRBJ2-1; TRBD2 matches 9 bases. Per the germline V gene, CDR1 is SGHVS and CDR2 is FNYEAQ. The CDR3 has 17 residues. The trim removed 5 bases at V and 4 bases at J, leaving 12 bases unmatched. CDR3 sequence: CASSPNLEREVYNEQFF. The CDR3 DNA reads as TGTGCCAGCAGCCCGAACCTTGAGCGGGAGGTGTACAATGAGCAGTTCTTC.